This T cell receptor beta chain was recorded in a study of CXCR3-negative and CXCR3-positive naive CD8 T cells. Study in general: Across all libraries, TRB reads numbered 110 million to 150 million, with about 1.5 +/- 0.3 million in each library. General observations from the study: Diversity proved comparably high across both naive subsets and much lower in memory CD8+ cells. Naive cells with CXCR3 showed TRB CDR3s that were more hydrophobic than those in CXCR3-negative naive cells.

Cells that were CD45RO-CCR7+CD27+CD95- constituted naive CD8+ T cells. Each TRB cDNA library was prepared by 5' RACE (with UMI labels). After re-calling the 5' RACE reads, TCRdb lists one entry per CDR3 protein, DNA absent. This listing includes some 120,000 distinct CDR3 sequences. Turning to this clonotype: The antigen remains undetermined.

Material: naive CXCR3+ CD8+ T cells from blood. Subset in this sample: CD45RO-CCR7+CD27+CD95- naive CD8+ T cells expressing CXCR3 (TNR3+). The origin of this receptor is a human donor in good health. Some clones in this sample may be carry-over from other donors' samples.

The CDR3 region is CSVVTGSSYEQYF. The rearrangement joins TRBV29-1 to TRBJ2-7; TCRdb's D call of TRBD1 is untestable without DNA. Per germline, CDR1 SQVTM and CDR2 ANQGSEA. CDR3 size: 13 residues.